These 3 T cell receptor beta chains were sequenced from one sample in a study of response to subunit inactivated influenza vaccine. MiXCR, applied by TCRdb to the RT-PCR reads, yields one record per CDR3 protein. The data show just under 550,000 distinct CDR3 sequences, roughly 25% seen once. The same sample was also used in a study of T cells expressing NK-cell markers. As that report states: Researchers built TCR beta cDNA using 5'RACE template switching with UMIs.

The specimen was CD4+ T cells sorted from PBMCs, collected about 13 days after vaccination. All receptors come from a man in his fifties or sixties who received an inactivated influenza vaccine.

The genes are TRBV29-1 and TRBJ2-5; 8 bases are a match to TRBD1. The V segment lost 3 bases and the J segment 6 bases; nucleotides outside the gene matches: 9. The CDR3 is 14 residues long. Per the germline V gene, CDR1 is SQVTM and CDR2 is ANQGSEA. The CDR3 nucleotides are TGCAGCGTTGATGGGCAGGGGGCTGGGAAGACCCAGTACTTC. Translating it yields CSVDGQGAGKTQYF.

The V and J genes are TRBV7-6 and TRBJ2-5, with D possibly matching TRBD2 (5 bases). Germline values: CDR1 SGHVS, CDR2 FNYEAQ. Trimming shortened V by 2 bases and J by 1 base, and 11 bases separated the two germline ends. CDR3 size: 15 residues. CDR3 coding DNA: TGTGCCAGCAGCTTATTGGGGAGCCGCCAAGAGACCCAGTACTTC. Its translation: CASSLLGSRQETQYF. Supplemented by reference TRBV7-6 and TRBJ2-5, the full variable domain reads GAGVSQSPRYKVTKRGQDVALRCDPISGHVSLYWYRQALGQGPEFLTYFNYEAQQDKSGLPNDRFSAERPEGSISTLTIQRTEQRDSAMYRCASSLLGSRQETQYFGPGTRLLVL.

J is TRBJ1-1 and V is TRBV29-1, with 7 nucleotides matching TRBD1. In germline, CDR1 is SQVTM, CDR2 ANQGSEA. The CDR3 extends over 16 amino acids. Losses at the gene ends were 3 bases for V and 5 bases for J; bases not matched to a gene: 15. Here the CDR3 reads CSVERLARQGRTEAFF. The CDR3, as DNA: TGCAGCGTTGAGAGGTTGGCCCGACAGGGTCGGACTGAAGCTTTCTTT.